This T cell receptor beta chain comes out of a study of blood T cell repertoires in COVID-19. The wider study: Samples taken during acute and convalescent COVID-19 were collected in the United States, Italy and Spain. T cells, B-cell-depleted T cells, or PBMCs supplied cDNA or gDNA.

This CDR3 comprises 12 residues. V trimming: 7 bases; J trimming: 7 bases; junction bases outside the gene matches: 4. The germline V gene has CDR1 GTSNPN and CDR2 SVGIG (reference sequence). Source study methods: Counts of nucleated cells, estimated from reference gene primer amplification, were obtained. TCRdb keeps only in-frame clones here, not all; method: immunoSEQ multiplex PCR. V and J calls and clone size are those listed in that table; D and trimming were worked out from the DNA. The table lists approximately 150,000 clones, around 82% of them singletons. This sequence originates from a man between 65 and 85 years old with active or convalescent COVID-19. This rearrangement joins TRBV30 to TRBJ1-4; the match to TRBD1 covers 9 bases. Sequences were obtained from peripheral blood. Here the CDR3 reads CALGQGGEKLFF. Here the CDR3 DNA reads TGTGCCTTGGGACAGGGTGGTGAAAAACTGTTTTTT.